Each of the 17 T cell receptor beta chains below was sequenced from the same sample in a study of response to subunit inactivated influenza vaccine. TCRdb called the RT-PCR reads again in MiXCR, with one record for every CDR3 protein. The sample lists hundreds of thousands of distinct CDR3 sequences, under 9% occurring once. The source material was PBMCs from blood, sampled 23 months after vaccination. The receptors stem from a man aged 45 to 75 who received an inactivated influenza vaccine.

This clonotype was observed a handful of times. CDR3 DNA: TGTGCCAGCAGCTTAGTGCGTCCAGGGGGCGGGGAAGCTTTCTTT. This encodes CASSLVRPGGGEAFF. The chain carries TRBV7-9 and TRBJ1-1, with 8 nucleotides matching TRBD1. This CDR3 contains 15 residues. After removal of 1 base from V and 8 bases from J, the junction contained 9 bases not matched to a gene. CDR1 is SEHNR, CDR2 FQNEAQ, per germline (reference sequence).

This clonotype was found a few times. The chain links TRBV27 to TRBJ2-5; D assignment may be TRBD1 or TRBD2 (5 bases each). This CDR3 has 15 residues. Germline values: CDR1 MNHEY, CDR2 SMNVEV (reference sequence). V shed 7 bases and J shed 5 bases, with 20 bases lying between them. CDR3 sequence (DNA): TGTGCCAGCACCAAGGACATCCGGGGAATGGAGACCCAGTACTTC. Its protein product is CASTKDIRGMETQYF.

This rearrangement joins TRBV20-1 to TRBJ2-1; 10 bases line up with TRBD2. CDR1 DFQATT and CDR2 SNEGSKA come from the germline V gene (reference sequence). The CDR3 is made up of 15 amino acids. Germline trimming cut 6 bases from V and 5 bases from J; bases unmatched to any gene: 10. The CDR3 protein is CSAPRPLAGNNEQFF. The DNA for the CDR3 is TGCAGTGCCCCACGCCCACTAGCGGGGAACAATGAGCAGTTCTTC.

This clonotype was picked up a small number of times. This chain links TRBV12-3 or TRBV12-4 with TRBJ1-2, with 7 bases fitting TRBD1. This CDR3 spans 17 amino acids. The junction had 14 bases not matched to a gene; V was cut back by 5 bases and J by 2 bases. The CDR3 nucleotides read TGTGCCAGCAGTGCACACACCGGGACAGAGTCCAACTATGGCTACACCTTC. Protein sequence: CASSAHTGTESNYGYTF.

This clonotype was seen at least ten times. This chain uses TRBV5-1 with TRBJ2-1; 11 bases fit TRBD2. V was clipped by 0 bases and J by 9 bases; unmatched bases: 5. This CDR3 has 15 amino acids. Germline lookup yields CDR1 SGHRS and CDR2 YFSETQ. CDR3 in amino acids: CASSLGLAGLGEQFF. CDR3 bases: TGCGCCAGCAGCTTGGGACTAGCGGGACTCGGTGAGCAGTTCTTC.

This clonotype was seen repeatedly, ten times or more. The chain recombines TRBV20-1 with TRBJ2-1, with TRBD2 as a possible D gene (6 bases). The CDR3 runs to 13 residues. CDR1 is DFQATT, CDR2 SNEGSKA, per germline (reference sequence). The ends were cut back, 1 base at V and 2 bases at J, with 6 bases in the middle. Here the CDR3 reads CSARGGTYNEQFF. The CDR3 DNA reads as TGCAGTGCTAGAGGCGGGACCTACAATGAGCAGTTCTTC.

This clonotype showed up many times. This chain joins TRBV9 and TRBJ2-1; D is unresolved. The ends were cut back, 0 bases at V and 1 base at J, with 5 bases in the middle. The V gene's germline CDR1 is SGDLS and CDR2 YYNGEE. The CDR3 runs to 14 residues. The CDR3 DNA reads TGTGCCAGCAGCGTAGTTGAGTCCTACAATGAGCAGTTCTTC. Its translation: CASSVVESYNEQFF.

J is TRBJ1-4 and V is TRBV24-1, with D maybe TRBD1 (5 bases). The CDR3 extends over 15 amino acids. Trimming removed 3 bases from V and 4 bases from J, with 11 bases in between. CDR1 is KGHDR and CDR2 is SFDVKD in the germline V gene. The CDR3 DNA follows: TGTGCCACCAGTGATCCGAGACAGCGTAATGAAAAACTGTTTTTT. This translates into CATSDPRQRNEKLFF.

This clonotype was found a few times. The gene calls are TRBV12-3 or TRBV12-4 and TRBJ2-7; 7 positions match TRBD1. V lost 6 bases to trimming and J lost 3 bases; unmatched junction nucleotides: 8. The length of the CDR3 is 14 residues. The CDR3 here is CASSSGTVIYEQYF. CDR3 bases: TGTGCCAGCAGCTCCGGGACAGTGATCTACGAGCAGTACTTC.

This clonotype was observed at least ten times. The chain couples TRBV7-2 to TRBJ2-3; 7 nucleotides line up with TRBD1. V gave up 6 bases and J gave up 2 bases; unmatched junction bases: 11. The CDR3 totals 16 residues. Germline values: CDR1 SGHTA, CDR2 FQGNSA. The CDR3 DNA is TGTGCCAGCAGTCCGGACAGGACCCTCCACACAGATACGCAGTATTTT. Translated, it gives CASSPDRTLHTDTQYF. Supplemented by reference TRBV7-2 and TRBJ2-3, the full variable domain reads GAGVSQSPSNKVTEKGKDVELRCDPISGHTALYWYRQSLGQGLEFLIYFQGNSAPDKSGLPSDRFSAERTGGSVSTLTIQRTQQEDSAVYLCASSPDRTLHTDTQYFGPGTRLTVL.

This clonotype occurred a few times. The gene calls are TRBV11-2 and TRBJ2-5; 8 bases map to TRBD1. Germline V gene lookup returns CDR1 SGHAT and CDR2 FQNNGV. The CDR3 is 15 residues long. V dropped 3 bases and J dropped 0; count of bases not matched to a gene: 3. The chain's CDR3 is CASSFRGQHQETQYF. Here the CDR3 DNA reads TGTGCCAGCAGCTTCAGGGGGCAACACCAAGAGACCCAGTACTTC.

In its sample, this clonotype was seen a few times. The gene calls are TRBV2 and TRBJ2-1; 14 positions agree with TRBD2. V dropped 8 bases and J dropped 0; count of bases not matched to a gene: 12. CDR3 length equals 19 residues. Looked up from germline, CDR1 is SNHLY and CDR2 is FYNNEI. Here the CDR3 reads CASDDLTSGRASSYNEQFF. CDR3 sequence (DNA): TGTGCCAGCGATGATCTGACTAGCGGGAGGGCCAGCTCCTACAATGAGCAGTTCTTC.

The sample holds many counts of this clonotype. The chain employs TRBV6-1 and TRBJ2-1, with 14 bases matching TRBD2. After removal of 7 bases from V and 4 bases from J, the junction contained 12 bases not matched to a gene. Germline assignment: CDR1 MNHNS and CDR2 SASEGT. The CDR3 contains 18 residues. CDR3 nucleotide sequence: TGTGCCAGCACCCACCCCGGGACTAGCGGGGGACTTTACAATGAGCAGTTCTTC. This gives the protein CASTHPGTSGGLYNEQFF.

This clonotype was seen more than once but under ten times. V gene TRBV20-1 combines with J gene TRBJ2-3; maybe TRBD1 (6 bases). V gave up 5 bases and J gave up 5 bases, with 17 bases separating them. The CDR3 is 14 residues long. Germline CDR1 and CDR2: DFQATT and SNEGSKA (reference sequence). This CDR3 reads CSAGRQDRGDTQYF. The CDR3 bases are TGCAGTGCTGGACGACAGGACCGGGGAGATACGCAGTATTTT.

The gene calls are TRBV4-2 and TRBJ1-4; perhaps TRBD1 as D (6 bases). The V gene lost 3 bases and the J gene lost 5 bases, with 16 bases spanning the gap. There are 16 residues in the CDR3. Germline CDR1 is LGHNA and CDR2 is YNFKEQ. CDR3 bases: TGTGCCAGCAGCCATGCTACAGGGTCAGGGAATGAAAAACTGTTTTTT. This encodes CASSHATGSGNEKLFF.

This clonotype has ten or more counts. This chain uses TRBV4-2 with TRBJ2-3; 8 nucleotides agree with TRBD2. V gave up 1 base and J gave up 1 base; unmatched junction bases: 4. Germline V gene data show CDR1 as LGHNA and CDR2 as YNFKEQ. This CDR3 contains 16 residues. CDR3 coding DNA: TGTGCCAGCAGCCAAGTTAGCGGGACACGCACAGATACGCAGTATTTT. Protein sequence: CASSQVSGTRTDTQYF.

Only a few counts were recorded for this clonotype. The J gene is TRBJ1-1, the V gene TRBV29-1; possible D gene TRBD1, 5 bases. The V gene lost 8 bases and the J gene lost 1 base, with 17 bases spanning the gap. CDR3 length: 14 amino acids. Germline values: CDR1 SQVTM, CDR2 ANQGSEA. The CDR3 DNA follows: TGCAGCACCCTTCCGGGACCGGGGAACACTGAAGCTTTCTTT. This codes for CSTLPGPGNTEAFF.